These 4 T cell receptor beta chains came from one sample sequenced in a study of blood T cell repertoires in COVID-19. The table came from immunoSEQ multiplex PCR; TCRdb's copy has only in-frame clones and leaves some out. Of 150,000 to 200,000 clones in the sample, 60% to 85% were seen once. Sequenced input: peripheral blood. Receptor source: a woman aged 60-75 years with COVID-19, enrolled during active disease.

This clone has only one observation. V gene TRBV5-1 combines with J gene TRBJ2-3, with 7 bases lining up with TRBD2. This CDR3 has 15 residues. The trim removed 6 bases at V and 1 base at J, leaving 8 bases unmatched. CDR1 is SGHRS, CDR2 YFSETQ, per germline. The CDR3 DNA follows: TGCGCCAGCAAAGGGAGGGCCTCACGCACAGATACGCAGTATTTT. Its translation: CASKGRASRTDTQYF.

This chain uses TRBV6-1 with TRBJ2-1; TRBD1 matches at 7 bases. From germline, CDR1 is MNHNS and CDR2 SASEGT. V lost 0 bases, J lost 10 bases, and 0 bases stayed unmatched. The CDR3 consists of 12 residues. CDR3 in DNA: TGTGCCAGCAGTGAAGCCAGGGGGGAGCAGTTCTTC. Its protein is CASSEARGEQFF.

The V call is TRBV27, the J call TRBJ2-2, with TRBD2 identical over 7 bases. The germline V gene has CDR1 MNHEY and CDR2 SMNVEV (reference sequence). V shed 4 bases and J 4 bases; nucleotides not matched to a gene: 6. CDR3 length equals 15 residues. The CDR3 spells CASSWGGVGTGELFF. The CDR3 region has the DNA TGTGCCAGCAGTTGGGGGGGGGTAGGCACCGGGGAGCTGTTTTTT.

The V call is TRBV4-3, the J call TRBJ2-3; TRBD1 is a possible D gene (5 bases). V lost 0 bases to trimming and J lost 1 base, with 8 bases between them. This CDR3 comprises 15 residues. Germline assignment: CDR1 LGHNA and CDR2 YSLEER. This CDR3 is CASSQEGRGTDTQYF. The CDR3 nucleotides read TGCGCCAGCAGCCAAGAGGGCAGGGGCACAGATACGCAGTATTTT.